Below, one T cell receptor beta chain is given with its context. Based on its abundance in the sample, this clonotype is medium-sized (0.01 to 0.1%). The specificity of this receptor is unknown. One base away there is no much larger clone; base qualities are not given. These data come from a study. Sequencing relied on an Illumina MiSeq. TCRdb trimmed the raw reads at Q25, called clones with MiXCR and kept productive beta chains. Each record represents a unique CDR3 protein, reported with the most common genes and DNA among its rows. The sample includes under 1,000 distinct CDR3 sequences, with less than 7% observed a single time. The ten largest account for 11% to 15% of the sample. From its cysteine to its phenylalanine, the CDR3 spans 13 amino acids. CDR3 DNA is the only sequence kept; it has 39 bases, read in frame from the first base. Between the V and J ends, shortened by 2 bases and 4 bases respectively, the junction contains 8 bases. Based on the germline V gene, the CDR1 and CDR2 sequences are SGHTA and FQGTGA.

The sample consisted of CD4+ T cells from synovial fluid. The source is a human donor with rheumatoid arthritis. The V and J genes are TRBV7-3 and TRBJ2-5; the D gene cannot be named for sure. Here is the DNA: TGTGCCAGCAGCTTAGACACGGGAGAGACCCAGTACTTC. Its amino acids are CASSLDTGETQYF.